The subject of this entry is one TCR beta chain. Original handling: Nucleated cell number was recorded as an estimate derived from reference gene primer amplification. Here immunoSEQ multiplex PCR was the method, and the copy in TCRdb shows in-frame clones only, minus some. Clonal size and the V and J genes are those of that table, whereas D and trimming came from the DNA. The sample contains about 380,000 clones, about 90% of which appear only once. The record originates from a study of blood T cell repertoires in COVID-19. Study-level information: Nucleic acid was either cDNA or gDNA, and it came from T cells, B-cell-depleted T cells, or PBMCs.

This TCR was recovered from a man in his forties or fifties with acute or convalescent COVID-19. Input material: peripheral blood.

Written as DNA, the CDR3 is TGTGCCAGCTCACCTGGGTTTATTGGAGGGACTGAAGCTTTCTTT. Residues: CASSPGFIGGTEAFF. The chain carries TRBV18 and TRBJ1-1; D not certain. CDR1 is KGHSH, CDR2 LQKENI, per germline. The CDR3 loop spans 15 amino acids. Between the trimmed V and J ends, which lost 3 bases and 5 bases, there was a span of 16 bases.